What follows is one T cell receptor beta chain and its context. This sample is drawn from a study of shared clonotypes between healthy human individuals. Sequencing was performed with immunoSEQ multiplex PCR; in TCRdb, only in-frame clones are kept and a portion is missing. The sample includes some 1.5 million clones, 98% of them seen just once. The specimen sequenced was naive CD4+ T cells sorted from blood. Subset indicated: CD45RA+ positively selected. The sequence was obtained from a young man in good health.

The CDR3 is CASSFGGVRNEQFF. The CDR3 DNA follows: TGTGCCAGCAGTTTTGGGGGAGTGCGAAATGAGCAGTTCTTC. The rearrangement uses TRBV28 and TRBJ2-1; D tentatively fits TRBD1 or TRBD2 (5 bases each). The CDR3 spans 14 residues. V was shortened by 3 bases and J by 7 bases, with 13 bases between the two germline ends. CDR1 and CDR2 from the germline V gene are MDHEN and SYDVKM.